This TCR beta chain was profiled in a study of CD4 and CD8 cells across lung adenocarcinoma regions. This CDR3 has 15 amino acids. Germline-derived CDR1 and CDR2 are MNHEY and SVGAGI. Donors had localized lung adenocarcinoma, a non-small cell lung cancer. TCRdb re-derived calls from the PCR reads in MiXCR, one entry per CDR3 protein. In the table there are 9,500 to 13,000 distinct CDR3 sequences, roughly 51% of which are singletons. The sample comprised CD8+ T cells from the margin of a lung tumor. The chain recombines TRBV6-5 with TRBJ2-2; D is possibly TRBD2 (5 bases). The J call may not be correct, given that the DNA end is closer to TRBJ2-3. The source of this sequence is a male donor with lung adenocarcinoma. The CD4 and CD8 labels of this study may be unreliable. As DNA, the CDR3 is TGTGCCAGCAGTGTACTGGGTGGGAGCACCGGGGAGCAGTATTTT. This gives the protein CASSVLGGSTGEQYF.